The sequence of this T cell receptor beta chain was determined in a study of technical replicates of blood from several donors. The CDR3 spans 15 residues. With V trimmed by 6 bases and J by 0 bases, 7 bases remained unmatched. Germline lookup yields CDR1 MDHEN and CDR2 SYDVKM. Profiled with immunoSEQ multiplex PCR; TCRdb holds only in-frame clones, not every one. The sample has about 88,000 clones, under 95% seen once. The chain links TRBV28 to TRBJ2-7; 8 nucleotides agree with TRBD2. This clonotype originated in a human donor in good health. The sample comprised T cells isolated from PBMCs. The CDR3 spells CASRDIAGLSYEQYF. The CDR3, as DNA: TGTGCCAGCAGGGACATAGCGGGACTCTCCTACGAGCAGTACTTC.